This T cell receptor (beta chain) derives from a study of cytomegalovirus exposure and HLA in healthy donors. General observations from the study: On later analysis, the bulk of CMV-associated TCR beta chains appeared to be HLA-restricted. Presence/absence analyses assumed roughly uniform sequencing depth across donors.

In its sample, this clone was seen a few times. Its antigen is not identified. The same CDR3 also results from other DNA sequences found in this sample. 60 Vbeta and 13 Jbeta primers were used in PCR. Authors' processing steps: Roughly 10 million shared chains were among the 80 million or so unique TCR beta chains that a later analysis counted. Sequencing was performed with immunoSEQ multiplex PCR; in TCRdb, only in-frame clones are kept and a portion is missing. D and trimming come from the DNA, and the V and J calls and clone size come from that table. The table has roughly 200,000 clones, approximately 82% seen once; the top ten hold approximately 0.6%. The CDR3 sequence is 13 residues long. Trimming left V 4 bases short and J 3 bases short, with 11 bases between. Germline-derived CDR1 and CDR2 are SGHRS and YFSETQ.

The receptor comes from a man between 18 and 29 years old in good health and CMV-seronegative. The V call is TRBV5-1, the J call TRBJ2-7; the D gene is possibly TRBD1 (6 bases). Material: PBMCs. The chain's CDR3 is CASSLGQLYEQYF. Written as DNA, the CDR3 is TGCGCCAGCAGCCTTGGACAGCTCTACGAGCAGTACTTC. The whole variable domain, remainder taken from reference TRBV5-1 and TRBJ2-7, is KAGVTQTPRYLIKTRGQQVTLSCSPISGHRSVSWYQQTPGQGLQFLFEYFSETQRNKGNFPGRFSGRQFSNSRSEMNVSTLELGDSALYLCASSLGQLYEQYFGPGTRLTVT.